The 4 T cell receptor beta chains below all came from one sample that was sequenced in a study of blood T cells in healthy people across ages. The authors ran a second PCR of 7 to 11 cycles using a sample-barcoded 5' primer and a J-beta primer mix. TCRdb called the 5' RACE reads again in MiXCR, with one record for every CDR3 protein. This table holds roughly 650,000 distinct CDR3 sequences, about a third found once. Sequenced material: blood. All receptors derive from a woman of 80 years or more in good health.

The chain's CDR3 is CSAIETGGDQPQHF. The CDR3 DNA follows: TGCAGTGCTATCGAGACGGGGGGGGATCAGCCCCAGCATTTT. This sequence joins TRBV20-1 and TRBJ1-5, with D possibly matching TRBD1 (5 bases). The germline gives CDR1 DFQATT, CDR2 SNEGSKA (reference sequence). Trimming pared 4 bases from V and 5 bases from J, leaving 15 bases between. The CDR3 totals 14 residues.

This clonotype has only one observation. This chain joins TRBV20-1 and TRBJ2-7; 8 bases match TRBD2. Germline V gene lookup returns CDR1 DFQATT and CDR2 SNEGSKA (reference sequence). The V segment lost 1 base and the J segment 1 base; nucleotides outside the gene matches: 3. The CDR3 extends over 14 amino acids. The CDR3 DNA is TGCAGTGCTAGAGCCCCGGGAGGGTCCTACGAGCAGTACTTC. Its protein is CSARAPGGSYEQYF.

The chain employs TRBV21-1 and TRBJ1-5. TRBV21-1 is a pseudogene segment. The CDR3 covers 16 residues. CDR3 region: CASSKAPQVGQSAQHF. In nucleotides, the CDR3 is TGTGCCAGCAGCAAAGCCCCGCAGGTTGGACAATCAGCCCAGCATTTT.

In nucleotides, the CDR3 is TGTGCCACCAGCAGAGGGGGCGGCGGGACTTCCATCAGCTGCGAGCAGTACTTC. Translation: CATSRGGGGTSISCEQYF. This chain connects TRBV15 to TRBJ2-7; a possible D gene is TRBD2 (6 bases). CDR1 and CDR2 (germline): LNHNV, YYDKDF (reference sequence). The CDR3 length is 18 residues. V was cut by 1 base and J by 6 bases, with 25 bases left in between.